Below are 4 T cell receptor beta chains sequenced from a single sample in a study of cytomegalovirus exposure and HLA in healthy donors. TCRdb's table, derived via immunoSEQ multiplex PCR, lists solely in-frame clones and lacks some. Of about 44,000 clones in the sample, 93% were seen once. Input material: PBMCs. The receptors were sampled from a woman younger than 35 in good health and CMV-seronegative.

The rearrangement links TRBV28 to TRBJ2-1; 8 bases fit TRBD2. V shed 5 bases and J 4 bases; nucleotides not matched to a gene: 13. The CDR3 length is 17 residues. The germline gives CDR1 MDHEN, CDR2 SYDVKM. For the CDR3, the DNA is TGTGCCAGCAGTCCCGCTGGGGGGGCGGGGGGTTACAATGAGCAGTTCTTC. It codes for CASSPAGGAGGYNEQFF.

CDR3 in DNA: TGCGCCAGCAGCTTGCGACCCGGGACAGGTGCCCCCCCAGATACGCAGTATTTT. This gives the protein CASSLRPGTGAPPDTQYF. The gene calls are TRBV5-1 and TRBJ2-3, with 8 bases matching TRBD1. CDR1 and CDR2 (germline): SGHRS, YFSETQ. The CDR3 sequence is 18 residues long. V lost 1 base and J lost 4; bases outside the gene matches: 14.

On this clone itself: This CDR3 is also generated by other DNA sequences in the sample. The rearrangement links TRBV9 to TRBJ2-3, with no clear D. V shed 2 bases and J shed 2 bases, with 6 bases lying between them. CDR1 is SGDLS, CDR2 YYNGEE, per germline. This CDR3 comprises 13 residues. The CDR3 DNA reads TGTGCCAGCAGCGTGGAGTACACAGATACGCAGTATTTT. Protein: CASSVEYTDTQYF.

The rearrangement uses TRBV6-5 and TRBJ1-2; possibly TRBD1 for D (6 bases). The CDR3 totals 14 residues. Germline V CDR1 and CDR2: MNHEY, SVGAGI. Trimming took off 6 bases at V and 2 bases at J, with 13 bases between the two ends. For the CDR3, the DNA is TGTGCCAGCAGCCAACAGGGTCCGAACTATGGCTACACCTTC. Encoded protein: CASSQQGPNYGYTF.